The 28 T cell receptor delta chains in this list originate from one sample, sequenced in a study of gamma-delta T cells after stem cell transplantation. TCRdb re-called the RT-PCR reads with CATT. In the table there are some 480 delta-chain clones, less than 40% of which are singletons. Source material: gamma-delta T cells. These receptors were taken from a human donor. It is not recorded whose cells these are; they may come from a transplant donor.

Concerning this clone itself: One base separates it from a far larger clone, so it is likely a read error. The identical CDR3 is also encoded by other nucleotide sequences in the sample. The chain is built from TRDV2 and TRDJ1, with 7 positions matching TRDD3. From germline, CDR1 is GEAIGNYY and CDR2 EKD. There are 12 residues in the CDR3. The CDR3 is CASLGATPKLIF. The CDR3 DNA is TGTGCTTCCCTGGGGGCTACCCCTAAACTCATCTTT.

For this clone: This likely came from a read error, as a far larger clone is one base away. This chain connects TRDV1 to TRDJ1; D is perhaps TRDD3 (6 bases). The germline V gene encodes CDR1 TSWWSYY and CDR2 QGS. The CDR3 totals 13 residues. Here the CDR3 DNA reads TGTGCTCCTGGGGAACTCAGAACGGGTAAACTCATCTTT. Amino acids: CAPGELRTGKLIF.

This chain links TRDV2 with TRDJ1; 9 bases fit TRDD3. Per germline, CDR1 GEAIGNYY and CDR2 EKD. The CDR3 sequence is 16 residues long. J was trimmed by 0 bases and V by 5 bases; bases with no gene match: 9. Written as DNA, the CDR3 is TGTGCCTGTGTCCCGTTACTGGGGGAGTACACCGATAAACTCATCTTT. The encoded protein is CACVPLLGEYTDKLIF.

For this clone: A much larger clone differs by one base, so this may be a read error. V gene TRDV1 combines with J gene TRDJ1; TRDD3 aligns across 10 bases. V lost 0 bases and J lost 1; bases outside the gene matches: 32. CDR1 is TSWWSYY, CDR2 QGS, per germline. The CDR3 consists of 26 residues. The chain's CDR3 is CALGELSFPTSPSWTVLGDCTDKLIF. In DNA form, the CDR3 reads TGTGCTCTTGGGGAACTGAGTTTCCCTACGTCGCCGTCGTGGACCGTACTGGGGGATTGCACCGATAAACTCATCTTT.

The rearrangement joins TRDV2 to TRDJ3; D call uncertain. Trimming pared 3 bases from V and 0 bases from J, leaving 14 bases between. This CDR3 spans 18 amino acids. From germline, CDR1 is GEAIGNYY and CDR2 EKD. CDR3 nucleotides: TGTGCCTGTGACTCCGTAATGCTGAGCTCCTGGGACACCCGACAGATGTTTTTC. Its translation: CACDSVMLSSWDTRQMFF.

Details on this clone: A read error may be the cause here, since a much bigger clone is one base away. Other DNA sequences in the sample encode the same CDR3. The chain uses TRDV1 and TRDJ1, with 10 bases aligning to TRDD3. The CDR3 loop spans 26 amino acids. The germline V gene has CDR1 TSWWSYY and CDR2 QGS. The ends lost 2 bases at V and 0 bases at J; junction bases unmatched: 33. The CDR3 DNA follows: TGTGCTCTTGGGGAATTGAGTTTCCCTACGTCGCCGTCGTGGACCGTACTGGGGGATTACACCGATAAACTCATCTTT. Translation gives CALGELSFPTSPSWTVLGDYTDKLIF.

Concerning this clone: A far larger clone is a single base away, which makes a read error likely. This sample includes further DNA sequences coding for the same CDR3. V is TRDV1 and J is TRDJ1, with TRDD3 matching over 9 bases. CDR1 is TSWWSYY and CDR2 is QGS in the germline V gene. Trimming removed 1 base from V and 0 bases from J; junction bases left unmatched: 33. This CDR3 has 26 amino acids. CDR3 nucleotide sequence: TGTGCTCTTGGGGAACCCCGTCGGCTTCCCTACGTTTGGAGTACCTGGGGGATTCTGTACACCGATAAACTCATCTTT. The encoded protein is CALGEPRRLPYVWSTWGILYTDKLIF.

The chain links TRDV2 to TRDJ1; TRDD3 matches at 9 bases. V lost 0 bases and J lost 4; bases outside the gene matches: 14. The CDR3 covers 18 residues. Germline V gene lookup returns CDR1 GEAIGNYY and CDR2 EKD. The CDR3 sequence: CACDTVTPGDTPGDKLIF. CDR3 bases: TGTGCCTGTGACACCGTGACCCCCGGGGATACGCCCGGCGATAAACTCATCTTT.

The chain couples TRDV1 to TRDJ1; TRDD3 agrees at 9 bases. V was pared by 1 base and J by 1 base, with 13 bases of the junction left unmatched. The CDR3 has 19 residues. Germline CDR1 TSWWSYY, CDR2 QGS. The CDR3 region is CALGERLGLGDSPTDKLIF. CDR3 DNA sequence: TGTGCTCTTGGGGAACGTCTCGGTCTGGGGGATTCCCCCACCGATAAACTCATCTTT.

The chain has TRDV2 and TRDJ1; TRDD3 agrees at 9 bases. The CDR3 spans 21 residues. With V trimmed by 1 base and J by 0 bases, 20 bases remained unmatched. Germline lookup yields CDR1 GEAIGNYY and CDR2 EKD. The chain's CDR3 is CACDTMPAGGSVGGYTDKLIF. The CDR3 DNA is TGTGCCTGTGACACGATGCCTGCTGGGGGATCCGTCGGGGGGTACACCGATAAACTCATCTTT.

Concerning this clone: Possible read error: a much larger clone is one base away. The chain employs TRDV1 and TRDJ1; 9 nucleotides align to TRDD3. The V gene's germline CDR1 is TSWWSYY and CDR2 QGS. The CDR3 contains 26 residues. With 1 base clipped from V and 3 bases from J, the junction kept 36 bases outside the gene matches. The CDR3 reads CALGEPRRLPYVWSTWGILYADKLIF. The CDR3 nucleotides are TGTGCTCTTGGGGAACCCCGCCGGCTTCCCTACGTTTGGAGTACCTGGGGGATTCTGTACGCCGATAAACTCATCTTT.

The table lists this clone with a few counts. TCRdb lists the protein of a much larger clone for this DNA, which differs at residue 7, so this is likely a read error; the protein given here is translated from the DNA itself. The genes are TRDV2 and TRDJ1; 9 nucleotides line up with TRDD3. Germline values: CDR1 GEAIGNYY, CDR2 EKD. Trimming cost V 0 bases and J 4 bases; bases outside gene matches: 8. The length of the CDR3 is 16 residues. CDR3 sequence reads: CACDTVPLGENDKLIF. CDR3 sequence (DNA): TGTGCCTGTGACACCGTACCACTGGGGGAGAACGATAAACTCATCTTT.

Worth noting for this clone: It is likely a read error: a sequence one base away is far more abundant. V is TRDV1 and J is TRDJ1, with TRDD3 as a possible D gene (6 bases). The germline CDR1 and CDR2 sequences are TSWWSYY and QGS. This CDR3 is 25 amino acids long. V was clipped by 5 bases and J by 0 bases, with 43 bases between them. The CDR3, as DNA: TGTGCTCTTGGGTCATCACCCGAGAGCTGGGGCATCATATCCTGGATCTTCTCGTACACCGATAAACTCATCTTT. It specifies CALGSSPESWGIISWIFSYTDKLIF.

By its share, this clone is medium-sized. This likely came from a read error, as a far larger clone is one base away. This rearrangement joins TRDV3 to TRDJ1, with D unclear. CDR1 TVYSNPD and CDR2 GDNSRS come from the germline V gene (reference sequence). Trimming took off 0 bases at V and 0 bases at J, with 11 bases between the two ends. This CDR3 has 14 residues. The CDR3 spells CAFSGNNHTDKLIF. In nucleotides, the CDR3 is TGTGCCTTTAGTGGGAATAACCACACCGATAAACTCATCTTT.

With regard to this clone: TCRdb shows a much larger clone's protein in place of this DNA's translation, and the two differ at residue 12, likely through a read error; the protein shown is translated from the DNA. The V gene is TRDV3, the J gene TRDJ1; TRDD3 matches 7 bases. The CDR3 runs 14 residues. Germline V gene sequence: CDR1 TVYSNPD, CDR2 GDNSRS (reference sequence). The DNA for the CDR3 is TGTGCCTTTAGTGGGGATAACCACACCGATAAACCCATCTTT. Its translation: CAFSGDNHTDKPIF.

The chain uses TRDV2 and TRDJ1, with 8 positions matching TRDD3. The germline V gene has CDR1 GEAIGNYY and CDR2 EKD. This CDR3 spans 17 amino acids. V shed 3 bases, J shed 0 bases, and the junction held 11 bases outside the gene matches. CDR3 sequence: CACDPLGETRYTDKLIF. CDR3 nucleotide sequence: TGTGCCTGTGACCCCCTGGGGGAAACTCGATACACCGATAAACTCATCTTT.

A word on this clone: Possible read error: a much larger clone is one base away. The CDR3 DNA follows: TGTGCTCTTGGGGAACTAAGCCCAGAGGTCCGCCCGGGGCCTTCCTACTGGCCGGGGCCTTCCACCGATAAACTCATCTTT. Translated, it gives CALGELSPEVRPGPSYWPGPSTDKLIF. The chain couples TRDV1 to TRDJ1; TRDD2 aligns across 9 bases. This CDR3 contains 27 residues. Germline V gives CDR1 TSWWSYY, CDR2 QGS. V shed 0 bases, J shed 1 base, and the junction held 36 bases outside the gene matches.

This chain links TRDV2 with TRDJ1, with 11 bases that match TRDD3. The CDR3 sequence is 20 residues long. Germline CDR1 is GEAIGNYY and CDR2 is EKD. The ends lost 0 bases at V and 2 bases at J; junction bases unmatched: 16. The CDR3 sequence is CACDTVSWGIRGMGTDKLIF. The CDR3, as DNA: TGTGCCTGTGACACCGTTTCGTGGGGGATACGGGGGATGGGGACCGATAAACTCATCTTT.

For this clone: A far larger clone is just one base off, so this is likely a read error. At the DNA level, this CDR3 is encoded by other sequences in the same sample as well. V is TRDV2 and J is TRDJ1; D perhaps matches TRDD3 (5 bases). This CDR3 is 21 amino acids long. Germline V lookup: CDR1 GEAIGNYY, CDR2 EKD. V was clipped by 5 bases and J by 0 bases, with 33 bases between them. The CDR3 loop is CACVSLLVGGPLSNYTDKLIF. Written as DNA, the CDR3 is TGTGCCTGTGTCTCTCTACTCGTCGGGGGGCCTTTGTCGAACTACACCGATAAACTCATCTTT.

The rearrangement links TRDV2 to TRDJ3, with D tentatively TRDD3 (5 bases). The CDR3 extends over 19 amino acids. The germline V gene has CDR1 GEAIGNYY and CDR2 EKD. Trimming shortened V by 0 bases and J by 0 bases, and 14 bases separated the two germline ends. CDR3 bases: TGTGCCTGTGACACCGCTGGGTCACTGAGCTCCTGGGACACCCGACAGATGTTTTTC. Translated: CACDTAGSLSSWDTRQMFF.

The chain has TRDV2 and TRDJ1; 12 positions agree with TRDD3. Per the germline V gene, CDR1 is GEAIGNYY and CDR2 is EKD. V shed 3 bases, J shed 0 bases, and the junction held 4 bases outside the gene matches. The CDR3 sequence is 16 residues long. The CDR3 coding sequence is TGTGCCTGTGACTCACTGGGGGATACCAACACCGATAAACTCATCTTT. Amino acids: CACDSLGDTNTDKLIF.

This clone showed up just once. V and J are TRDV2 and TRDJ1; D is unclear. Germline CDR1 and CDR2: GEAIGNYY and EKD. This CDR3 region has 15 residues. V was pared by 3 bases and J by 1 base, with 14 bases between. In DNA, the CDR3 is TGTGCCTGTGACCCGGCTACGCGCGGCACCGATAAACTCATCTTT. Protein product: CACDPATRGTDKLIF.

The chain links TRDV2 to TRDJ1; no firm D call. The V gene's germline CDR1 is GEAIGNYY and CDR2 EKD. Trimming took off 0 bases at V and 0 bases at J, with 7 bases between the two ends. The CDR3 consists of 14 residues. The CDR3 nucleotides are TGTGCCTGTGACACCGTGACTTACACCGATAAACTCATCTTT. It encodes CACDTVTYTDKLIF.

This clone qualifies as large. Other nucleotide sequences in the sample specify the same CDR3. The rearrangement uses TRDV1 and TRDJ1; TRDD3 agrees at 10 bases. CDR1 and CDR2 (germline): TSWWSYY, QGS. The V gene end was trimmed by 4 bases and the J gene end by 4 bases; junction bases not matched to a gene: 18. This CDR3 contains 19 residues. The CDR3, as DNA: TGTGCTCTTGGGGCCGAACCCGGACGGACCCTGGGGGATAGCGATAAACTCATCTTT. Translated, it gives CALGAEPGRTLGDSDKLIF.

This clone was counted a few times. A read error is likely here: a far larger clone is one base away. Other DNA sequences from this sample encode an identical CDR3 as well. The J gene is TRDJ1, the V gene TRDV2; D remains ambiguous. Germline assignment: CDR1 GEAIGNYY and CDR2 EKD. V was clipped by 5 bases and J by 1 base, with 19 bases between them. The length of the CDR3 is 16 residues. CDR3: CACAGVGFEGTDKLIF. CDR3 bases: TGTGCCTGTGCCGGGGTCGGGTTTGAAGGCACCGATAAACTCATCTTT.

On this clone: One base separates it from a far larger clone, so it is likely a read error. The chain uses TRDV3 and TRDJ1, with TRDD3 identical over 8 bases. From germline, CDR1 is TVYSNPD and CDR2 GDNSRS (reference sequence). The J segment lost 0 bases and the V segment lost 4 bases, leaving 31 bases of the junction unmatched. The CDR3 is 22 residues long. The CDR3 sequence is CASGLDPSTEGYDWTDTDKLIF. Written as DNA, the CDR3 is TGTGCCTCGGGGCTTGACCCTAGTACTGAGGGATACGATTGGACGGACACCGATAAACTCATCTTT.

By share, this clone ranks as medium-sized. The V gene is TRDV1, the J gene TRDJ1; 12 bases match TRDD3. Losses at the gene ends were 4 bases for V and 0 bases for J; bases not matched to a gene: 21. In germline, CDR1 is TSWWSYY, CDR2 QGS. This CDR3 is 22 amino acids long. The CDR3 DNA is TGTGCTCTTGGGGTGAAAGGTCTCCTACAGGGACTGGGGGATACCTACACCGATAAACTCATCTTT. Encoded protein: CALGVKGLLQGLGDTYTDKLIF.

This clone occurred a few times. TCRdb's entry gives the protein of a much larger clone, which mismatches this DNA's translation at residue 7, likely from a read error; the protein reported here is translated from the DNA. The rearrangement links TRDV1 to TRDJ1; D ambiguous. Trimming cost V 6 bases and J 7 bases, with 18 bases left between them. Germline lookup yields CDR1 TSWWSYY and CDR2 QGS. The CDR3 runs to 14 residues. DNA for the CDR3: TGTGCTCTTGGACGAGGGACCCCTCACCTTAAACTCATCTTT. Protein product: CALGRGTPHLKLIF.